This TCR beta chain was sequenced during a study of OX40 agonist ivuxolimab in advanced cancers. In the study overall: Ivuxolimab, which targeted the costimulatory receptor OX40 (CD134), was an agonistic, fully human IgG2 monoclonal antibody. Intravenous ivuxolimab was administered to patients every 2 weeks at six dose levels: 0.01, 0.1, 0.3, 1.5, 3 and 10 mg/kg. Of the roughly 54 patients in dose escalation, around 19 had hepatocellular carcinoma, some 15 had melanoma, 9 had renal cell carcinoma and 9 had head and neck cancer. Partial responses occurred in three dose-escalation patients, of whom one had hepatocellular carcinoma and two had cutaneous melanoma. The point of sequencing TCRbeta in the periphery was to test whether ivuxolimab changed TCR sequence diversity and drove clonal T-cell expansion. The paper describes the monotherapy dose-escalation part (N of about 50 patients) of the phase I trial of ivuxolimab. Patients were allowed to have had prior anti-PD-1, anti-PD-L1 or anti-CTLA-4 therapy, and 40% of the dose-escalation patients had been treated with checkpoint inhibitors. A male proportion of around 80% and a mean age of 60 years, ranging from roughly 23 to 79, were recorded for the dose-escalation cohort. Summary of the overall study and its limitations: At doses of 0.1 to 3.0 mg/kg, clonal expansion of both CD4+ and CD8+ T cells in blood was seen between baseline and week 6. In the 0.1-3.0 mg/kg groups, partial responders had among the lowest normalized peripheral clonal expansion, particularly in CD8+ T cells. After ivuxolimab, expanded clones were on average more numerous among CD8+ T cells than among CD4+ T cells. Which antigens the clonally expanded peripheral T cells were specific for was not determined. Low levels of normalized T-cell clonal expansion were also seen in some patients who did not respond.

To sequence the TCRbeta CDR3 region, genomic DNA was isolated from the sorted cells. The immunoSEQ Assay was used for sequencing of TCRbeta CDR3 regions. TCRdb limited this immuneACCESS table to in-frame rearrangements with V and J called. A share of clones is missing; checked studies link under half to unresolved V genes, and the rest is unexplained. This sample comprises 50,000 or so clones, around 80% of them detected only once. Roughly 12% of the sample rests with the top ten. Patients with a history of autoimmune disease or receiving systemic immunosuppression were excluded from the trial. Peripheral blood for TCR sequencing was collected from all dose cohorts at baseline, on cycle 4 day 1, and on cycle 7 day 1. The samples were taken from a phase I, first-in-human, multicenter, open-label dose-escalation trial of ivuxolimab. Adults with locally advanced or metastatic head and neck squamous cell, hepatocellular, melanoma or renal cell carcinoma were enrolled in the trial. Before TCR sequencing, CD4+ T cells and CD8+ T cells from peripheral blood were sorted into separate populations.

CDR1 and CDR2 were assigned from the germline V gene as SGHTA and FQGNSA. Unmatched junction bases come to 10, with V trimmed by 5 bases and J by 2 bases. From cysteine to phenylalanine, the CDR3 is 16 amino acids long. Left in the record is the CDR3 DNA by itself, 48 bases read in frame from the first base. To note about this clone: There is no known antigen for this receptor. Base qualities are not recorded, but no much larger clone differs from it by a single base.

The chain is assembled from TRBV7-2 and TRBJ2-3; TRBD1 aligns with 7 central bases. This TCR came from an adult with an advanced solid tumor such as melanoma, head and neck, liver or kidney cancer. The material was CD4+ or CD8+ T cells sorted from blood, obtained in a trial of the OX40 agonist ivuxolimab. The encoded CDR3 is CASSSMTGILTDTQYF. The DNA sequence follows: TGTGCCAGCAGCAGCATGACAGGGATCCTCACAGATACGCAGTATTTT.